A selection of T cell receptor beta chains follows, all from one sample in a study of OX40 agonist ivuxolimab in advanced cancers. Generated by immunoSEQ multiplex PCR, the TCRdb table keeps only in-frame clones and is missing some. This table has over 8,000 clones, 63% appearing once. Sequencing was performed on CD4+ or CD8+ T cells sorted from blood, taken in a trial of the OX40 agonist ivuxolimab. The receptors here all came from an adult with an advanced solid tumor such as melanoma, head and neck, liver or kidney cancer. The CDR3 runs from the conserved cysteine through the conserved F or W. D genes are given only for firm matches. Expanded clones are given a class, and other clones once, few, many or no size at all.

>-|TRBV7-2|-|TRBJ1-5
TGTGCCAGCAGCTTAGCCTATGACAGATATGATAGCAATCAGCCCCAGCATTTT
CASSLAYDRYDSNQPQHF
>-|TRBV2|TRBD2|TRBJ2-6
TGTGCCAGCAGTCTTACTAGCGGAAGCTCTGGGGCCAACGTCCTGACTTTC
CASSLTSGSSGANVLTF
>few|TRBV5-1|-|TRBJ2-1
TGCGCCAGCACCTTAGGGGGTGCGGGGAATGAGCAGTTCTTC
CASTLGGAGNEQFF
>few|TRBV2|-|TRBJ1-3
TGTGCCAGCAGTGAGGCGACGCCGGAAAGTGGAAACACCATATATTTT
CASSEATPESGNTIYF
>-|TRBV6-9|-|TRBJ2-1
TGTGCCAGCAGTTTCGGGTCCAATGAGCAGTTCTTC
CASSFGSNEQFF
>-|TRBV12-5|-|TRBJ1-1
TGTGCTAGTGGTTTCGGGAACACTGAAGCTTTCTTT
CASGFGNTEAFF
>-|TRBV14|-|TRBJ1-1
TGTGCCAGCAGCCAAAGTCACGCCGTGAACACTGAAGCTTTCTTT
CASSQSHAVNTEAFF
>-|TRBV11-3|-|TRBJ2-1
TGTGCCAGCAGCCCAGACTCTTACAATGAGCAGTTCTTC
CASSPDSYNEQFF
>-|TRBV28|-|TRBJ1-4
TGTGCCAGCGGGGGGGAAGACAGTTCTAATGAAAAACTGTTTTTT
CASGGEDSSNEKLFF
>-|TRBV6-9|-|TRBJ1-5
TGTGCCAGCAGTTACTCTGGTAGCAATCAGCCCCAGCATTTT
CASSYSGSNQPQHF
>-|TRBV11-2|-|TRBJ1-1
TGTGCCAGCAGCTTAGGGGGAATGAACACTGAAGCTTTCTTT
CASSLGGMNTEAFF
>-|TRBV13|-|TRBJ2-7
TGTGCCAGCAGCTTAGGAGGGCAGAACGACGAGCAGTACTTC
CASSLGGQNDEQYF
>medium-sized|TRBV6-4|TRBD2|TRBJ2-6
TGTGCCAGCAGTGACTCTAAAATTGGGCGGGGGAGGGCCCTCTCTGGGGCCAACGTCCTGACTTTC
CASSDSKIGRGRALSGANVLTF
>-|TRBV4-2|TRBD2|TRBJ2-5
TGTGCCAGCAGCCAAGTGTGGCCTAGCGGGAGCTTGGAGACCCAGTACTTC
CASSQVWPSGSLETQYF
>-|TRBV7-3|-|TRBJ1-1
TGTGCCAGCAGGATGTCCCCCGGGACACTGAACACTGAAGCTTTCTTT
CASRMSPGTLNTEAFF
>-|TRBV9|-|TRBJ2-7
TGTGCCAGCAGCCCATCAGGGGCCCCCTACGAGCAGTACTTC
CASSPSGAPYEQYF
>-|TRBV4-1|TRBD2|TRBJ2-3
TGCGCCAGCAGCCAAGACGGAGCGGGAGGCCGCACAGATACGCAGTATTTT
CASSQDGAGGRTDTQYF
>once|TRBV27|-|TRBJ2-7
TGTGCCAGCAGTTTCTCGAGGGACTCCTACGAGCAGTACTTC
CASSFSRDSYEQYF
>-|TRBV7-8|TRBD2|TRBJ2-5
TGTGCCAGCAGCCTCGGACTAGCGGGTTTAGCTCGGGAGACCCAGTACTTC
CASSLGLAGLARETQYF
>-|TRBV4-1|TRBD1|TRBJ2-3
TGCGCCAGCAGCCAAGAAGCAGGACAGGCCCGCACAGATACGCAGTATTTT
CASSQEAGQARTDTQYF
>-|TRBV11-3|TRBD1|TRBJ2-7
TGTGCCAGCAGCTCCCCTACTCCAACGACAGGGGTTAGAGGCGAGCAGTACTTC
CASSSPTPTTGVRGEQYF
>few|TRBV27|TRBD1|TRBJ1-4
TGTGCCAGCAGCCACGACAGGGGGTATGAAAAACTGTTTTTT
CASSHDRGYEKLFF
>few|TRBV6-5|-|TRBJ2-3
TGTGCCAGCAGTGAGGGGGTCGCGGATACGCAGTATTTT
CASSEGVADTQYF
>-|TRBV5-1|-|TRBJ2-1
TGCGCCAGCAAGTCCGGGACGGGCTACAATGAGCAGTTCTTC
CASKSGTGYNEQFF
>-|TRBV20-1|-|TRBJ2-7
TGCAGTGCTAGAATCAAAGAGCAGTACTTC
CSARIKEQYF
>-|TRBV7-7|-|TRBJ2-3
TGTGCTAGCAGCTTAACGGGGAGTGGCACAGATACGCAGTATTTT
CASSLTGSGTDTQYF
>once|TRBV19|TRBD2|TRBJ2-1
TGTGCCAGTACCCCTAGCGGGAGCTCCTACAATGAGCAGTTCTTC
CASTPSGSSYNEQFF
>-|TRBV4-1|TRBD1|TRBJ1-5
TGCGCCAGCTCCCAAGGGGGGGCAGGGGGTTTTCAGCCCCAGCATTTT
CASSQGGAGGFQPQHF
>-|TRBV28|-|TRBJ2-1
TGTGCCAGCAGTTTTCACGGCGAAGCCAATGAGCAGTTCTTC
CASSFHGEANEQFF
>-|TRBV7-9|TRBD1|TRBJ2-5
TGTGCCAGCAGCCGCTTCGCAGGGGGCCCTCAAGAGACCCAGTACTTC
CASSRFAGGPQETQYF
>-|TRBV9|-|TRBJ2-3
TGTGCCAGCAGCGTAGAGGGGGAGGTTACAGATACGCAGTATTTT
CASSVEGEVTDTQYF
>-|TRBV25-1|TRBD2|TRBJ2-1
TGTGCCAGCAGTGGAGCGGCGGGACTAGCGGGAGTTGAGCAGTTCTTC
CASSGAAGLAGVEQFF
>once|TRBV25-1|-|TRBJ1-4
TGTGCCAGCAGTGATCGAATGAGTCTACAGAATGAAAAACTGTTTTTT
CASSDRMSLQNEKLFF
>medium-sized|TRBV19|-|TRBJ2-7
TGTGCCAGTAGTATTAGGCAGTACTACGAGCAGTACTTC
CASSIRQYYEQYF
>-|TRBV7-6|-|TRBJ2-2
TGTGCCAGCAGCTTAGCGGGCCGCGCCAGGGAGCTGTTTTTT
CASSLAGRARELFF
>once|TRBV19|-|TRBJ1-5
TGTGCCAGTGGTTACTATCAGCCCCAGCATTTT
CASGYYQPQHF
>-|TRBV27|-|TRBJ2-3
TGTGCCAGCAGTCCATTCCCAGATACGCAGTATTTT
CASSPFPDTQYF
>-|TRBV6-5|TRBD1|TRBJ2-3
TGTGCCAGCAGTTCGACAGGGGGCACAGATACGCAGTATTTT
CASSSTGGTDTQYF
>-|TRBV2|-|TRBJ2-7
TGTGCCAGCAGAGAGGGGTACGAGCAGTACTTC
CASREGYEQYF